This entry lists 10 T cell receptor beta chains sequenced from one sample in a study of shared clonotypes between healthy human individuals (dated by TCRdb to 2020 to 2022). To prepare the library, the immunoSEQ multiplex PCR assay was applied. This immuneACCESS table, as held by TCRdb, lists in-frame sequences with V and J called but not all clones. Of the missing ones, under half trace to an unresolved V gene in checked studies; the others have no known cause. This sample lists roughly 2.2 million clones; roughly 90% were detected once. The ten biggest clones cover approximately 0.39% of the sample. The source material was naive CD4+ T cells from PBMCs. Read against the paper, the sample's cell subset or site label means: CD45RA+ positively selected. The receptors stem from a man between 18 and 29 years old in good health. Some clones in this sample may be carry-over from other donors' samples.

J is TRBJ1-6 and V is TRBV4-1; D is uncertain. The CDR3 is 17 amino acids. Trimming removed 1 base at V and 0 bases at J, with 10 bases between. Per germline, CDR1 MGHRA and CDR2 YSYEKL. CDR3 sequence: CASSQADTGSYNSPLHF. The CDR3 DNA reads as TGCGCCAGCAGCCAAGCCGACACCGGCTCCTATAATTCACCCCTCCACTTT.

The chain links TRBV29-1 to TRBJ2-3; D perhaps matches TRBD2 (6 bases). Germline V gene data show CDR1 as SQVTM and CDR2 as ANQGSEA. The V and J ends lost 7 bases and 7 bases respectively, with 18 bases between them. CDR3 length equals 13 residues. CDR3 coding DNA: TGCAGCGGGGATCCATCCGGGAGTCATACGCAGTATTTT. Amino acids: CSGDPSGSHTQYF.

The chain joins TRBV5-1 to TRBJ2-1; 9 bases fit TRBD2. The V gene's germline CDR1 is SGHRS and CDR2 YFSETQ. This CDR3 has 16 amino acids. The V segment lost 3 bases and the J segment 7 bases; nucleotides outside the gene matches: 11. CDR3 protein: CASSSQGREGGNEQFF. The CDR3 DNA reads TGCGCCAGCAGCTCGCAGGGGCGGGAGGGTGGAAATGAGCAGTTCTTC.

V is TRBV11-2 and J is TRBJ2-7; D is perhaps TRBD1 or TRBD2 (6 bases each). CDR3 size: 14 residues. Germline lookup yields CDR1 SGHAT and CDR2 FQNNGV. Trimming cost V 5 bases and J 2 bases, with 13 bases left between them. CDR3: CASSPEGGPYEQYF. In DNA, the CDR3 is TGTGCCAGCAGCCCCGAGGGGGGCCCCTACGAGCAGTACTTC.

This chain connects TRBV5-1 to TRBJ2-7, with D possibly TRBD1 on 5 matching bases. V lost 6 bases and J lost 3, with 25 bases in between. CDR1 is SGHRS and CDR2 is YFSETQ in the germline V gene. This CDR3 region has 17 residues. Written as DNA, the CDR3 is TGCGCCAGCATACGATTCCAGGGTCCACCGCAACACTACGAGCAGTACTTC. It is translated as CASIRFQGPPQHYEQYF.

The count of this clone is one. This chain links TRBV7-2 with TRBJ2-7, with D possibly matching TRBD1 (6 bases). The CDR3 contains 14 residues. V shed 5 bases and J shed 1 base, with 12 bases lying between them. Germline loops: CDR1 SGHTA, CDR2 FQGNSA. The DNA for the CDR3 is TGTGCCAGCAGCAATGTGGGGGCTTCCTACGAGCAGTACTTC. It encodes CASSNVGASYEQYF.

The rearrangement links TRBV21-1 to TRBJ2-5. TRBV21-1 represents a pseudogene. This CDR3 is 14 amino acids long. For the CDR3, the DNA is TGTGCCAGCAGCCCCTTCCCCGCAGCAGAGACCCAGTACTTC. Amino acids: CASSPFPAAETQYF.

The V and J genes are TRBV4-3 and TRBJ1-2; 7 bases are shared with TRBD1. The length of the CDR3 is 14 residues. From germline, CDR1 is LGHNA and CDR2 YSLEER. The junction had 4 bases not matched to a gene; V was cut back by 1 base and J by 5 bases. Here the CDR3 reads CASSQVKGAYGYTF. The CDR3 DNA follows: TGCGCCAGCAGCCAAGTAAAGGGGGCTTATGGCTACACCTTC.

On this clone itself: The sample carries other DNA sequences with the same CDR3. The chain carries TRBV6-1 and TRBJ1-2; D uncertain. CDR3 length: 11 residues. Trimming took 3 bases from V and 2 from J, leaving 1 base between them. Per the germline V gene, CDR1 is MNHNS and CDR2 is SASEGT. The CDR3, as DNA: TGTGCCAGCAGTGAGAACTATGGCTACACCTTC. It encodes CASSENYGYTF.

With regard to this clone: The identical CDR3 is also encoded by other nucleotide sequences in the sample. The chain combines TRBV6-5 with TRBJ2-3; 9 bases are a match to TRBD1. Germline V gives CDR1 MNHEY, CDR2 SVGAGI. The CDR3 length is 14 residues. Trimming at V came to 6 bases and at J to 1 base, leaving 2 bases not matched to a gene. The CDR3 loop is CASRRDRGTDTQYF. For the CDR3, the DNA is TGTGCCAGCAGGAGGGACAGGGGCACAGATACGCAGTATTTT.